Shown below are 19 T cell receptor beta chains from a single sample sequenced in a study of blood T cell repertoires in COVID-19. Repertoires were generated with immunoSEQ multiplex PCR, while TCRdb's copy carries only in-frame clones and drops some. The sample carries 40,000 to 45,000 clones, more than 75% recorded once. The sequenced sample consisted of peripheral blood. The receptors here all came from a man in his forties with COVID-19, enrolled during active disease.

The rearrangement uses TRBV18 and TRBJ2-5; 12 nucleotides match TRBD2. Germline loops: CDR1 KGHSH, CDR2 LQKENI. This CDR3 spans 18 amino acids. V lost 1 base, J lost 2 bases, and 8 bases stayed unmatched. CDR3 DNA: TGTGCCAGCTCACCACGGTCTCTAGCGGGAGGGTTTCAAGAGACCCAGTACTTC. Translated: CASSPRSLAGGFQETQYF.

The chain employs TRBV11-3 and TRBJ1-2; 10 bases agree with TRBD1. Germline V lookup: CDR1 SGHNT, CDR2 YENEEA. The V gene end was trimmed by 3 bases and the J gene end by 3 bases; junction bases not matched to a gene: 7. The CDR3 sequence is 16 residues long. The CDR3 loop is CASSLGGTGADYGYTF. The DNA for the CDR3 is TGTGCCAGCAGCTTGGGGGGGACAGGGGCGGACTATGGCTACACCTTC.

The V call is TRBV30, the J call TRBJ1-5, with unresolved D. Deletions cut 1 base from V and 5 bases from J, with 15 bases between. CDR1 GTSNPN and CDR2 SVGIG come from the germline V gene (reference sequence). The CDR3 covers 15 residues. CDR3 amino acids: CAWSARLTGDQPQHF. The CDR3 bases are TGTGCCTGGAGTGCCCGTTTAACGGGTGATCAGCCCCAGCATTTT.

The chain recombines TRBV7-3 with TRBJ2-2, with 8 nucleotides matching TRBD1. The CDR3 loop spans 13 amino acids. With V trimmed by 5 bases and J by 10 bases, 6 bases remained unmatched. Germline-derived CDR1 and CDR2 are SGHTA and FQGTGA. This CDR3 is CASSRTGPEELFF. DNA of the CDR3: TGTGCCAGCAGCCGGACAGGGCCCGAGGAGCTGTTTTTT.

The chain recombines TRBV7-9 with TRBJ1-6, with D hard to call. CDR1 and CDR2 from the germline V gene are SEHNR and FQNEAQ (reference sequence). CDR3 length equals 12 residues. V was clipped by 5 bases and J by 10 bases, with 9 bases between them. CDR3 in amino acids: CASSLDYSPLHF. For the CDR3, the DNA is TGTGCCAGCAGCCTGGACTACTCACCCCTCCACTTT. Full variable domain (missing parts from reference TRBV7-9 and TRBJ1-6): DTGVSQNPRHKITKRGQNVTFRCDPISEHNRLYWYRQTLGQGPEFLTYFQNEAQLEKSRLLSDRFSAERPKGSFSTLEIQRTEQGDSAMYLCASSLDYSPLHFGNGTRLTVT.

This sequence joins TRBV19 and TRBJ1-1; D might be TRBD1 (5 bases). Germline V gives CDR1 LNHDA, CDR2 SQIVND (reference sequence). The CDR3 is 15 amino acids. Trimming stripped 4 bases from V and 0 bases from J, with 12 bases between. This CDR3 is CASSTRQLMNTEAFF. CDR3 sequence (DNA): TGTGCCAGTAGTACCAGACAGTTGATGAACACTGAAGCTTTCTTT. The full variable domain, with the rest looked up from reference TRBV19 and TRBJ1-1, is DGGITQSPKYLFRKEGQNVTLSCEQNLNHDAMYWYRQDPGQGLRLIYYSQIVNDFQKGDIAEGYSVSREKKESFPLTVTSAQKNPTAFYLCASSTRQLMNTEAFFGQGTRLTVV.

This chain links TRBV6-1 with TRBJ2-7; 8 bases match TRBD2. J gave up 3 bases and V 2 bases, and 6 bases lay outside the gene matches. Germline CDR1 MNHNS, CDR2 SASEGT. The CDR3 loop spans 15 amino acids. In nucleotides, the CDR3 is TGTGCCAGCAGTGAAATGGGCCTAGCGGGCTACGAGCAGTACTTC. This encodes CASSEMGLAGYEQYF.

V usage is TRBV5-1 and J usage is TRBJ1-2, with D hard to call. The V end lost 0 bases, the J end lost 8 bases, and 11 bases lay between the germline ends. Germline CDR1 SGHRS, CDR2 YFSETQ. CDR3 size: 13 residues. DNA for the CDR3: TGCGCCAGCAGCTTGGTCGGTGAGGAGGGCTACACCTTC. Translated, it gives CASSLVGEEGYTF. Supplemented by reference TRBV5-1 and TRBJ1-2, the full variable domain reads KAGVTQTPRYLIKTRGQQVTLSCSPISGHRSVSWYQQTPGQGLQFLFEYFSETQRNKGNFPGRFSGRQFSNSRSEMNVSTLELGDSALYLCASSLVGEEGYTFGSGTRLTVV.

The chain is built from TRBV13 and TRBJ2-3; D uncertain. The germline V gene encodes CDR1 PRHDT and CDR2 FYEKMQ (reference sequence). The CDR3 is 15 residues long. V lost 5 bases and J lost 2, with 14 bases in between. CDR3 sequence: CASSDPRLDTDTQYF. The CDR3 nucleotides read TGTGCCAGCAGCGACCCCCGGCTAGACACAGATACGCAGTATTTT. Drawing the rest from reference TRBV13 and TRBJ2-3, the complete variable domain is AAGVIQSPRHLIKEKRETATLKCYPIPRHDTVYWYQQGPGQDPQFLISFYEKMQSDKGSIPDRFSAQQFSDYHSELNMSSLELGDSALYFCASSDPRLDTDTQYFGPGTRLTVL.

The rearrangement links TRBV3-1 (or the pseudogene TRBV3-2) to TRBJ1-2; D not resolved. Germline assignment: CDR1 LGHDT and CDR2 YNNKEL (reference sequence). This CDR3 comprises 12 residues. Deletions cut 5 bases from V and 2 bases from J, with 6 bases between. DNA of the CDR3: TGTGCCAGCAGCTCTCTCAACTATGGCTACACCTTC. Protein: CASSSLNYGYTF.

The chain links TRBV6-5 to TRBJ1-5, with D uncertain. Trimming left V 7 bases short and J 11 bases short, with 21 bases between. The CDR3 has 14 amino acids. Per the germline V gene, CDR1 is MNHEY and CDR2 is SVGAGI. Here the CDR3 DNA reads TGTGCCAGCAAGGTCGGCGCGGGCGATGGGGCCCAGCATTTT. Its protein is CASKVGAGDGAQHF.

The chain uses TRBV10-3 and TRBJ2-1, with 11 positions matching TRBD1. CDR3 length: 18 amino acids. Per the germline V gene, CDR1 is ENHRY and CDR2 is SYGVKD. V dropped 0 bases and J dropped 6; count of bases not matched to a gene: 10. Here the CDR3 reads CAISESPGTGGGSNEQFF. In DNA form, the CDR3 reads TGTGCCATCAGTGAGTCCCCCGGGACAGGGGGGGGCTCCAATGAGCAGTTCTTC.

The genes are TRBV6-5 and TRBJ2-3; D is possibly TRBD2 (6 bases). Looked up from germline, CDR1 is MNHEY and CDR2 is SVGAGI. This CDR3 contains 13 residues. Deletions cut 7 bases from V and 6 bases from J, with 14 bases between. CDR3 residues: CASKVGGRDTQYF. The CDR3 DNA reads TGTGCCAGCAAGGTCGGGGGAAGGGATACGCAGTATTTT.

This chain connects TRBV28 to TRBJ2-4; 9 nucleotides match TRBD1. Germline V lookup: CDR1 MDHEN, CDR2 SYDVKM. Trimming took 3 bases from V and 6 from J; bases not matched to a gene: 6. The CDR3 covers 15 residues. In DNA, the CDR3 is TGTGCCAGCAGTTTCCCTCCGGGACAGGGAAACATTCAGTACTTC. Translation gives CASSFPPGQGNIQYF. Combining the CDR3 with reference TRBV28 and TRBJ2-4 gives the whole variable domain DVKVTQSSRYLVKRTGEKVFLECVQDMDHENMFWYRQDPGLGLRLIYFSYDVKMKEKGDIPEGYSVSREKKERFSLILESASTNQTSMYLCASSFPPGQGNIQYFGAGTRLSVL.

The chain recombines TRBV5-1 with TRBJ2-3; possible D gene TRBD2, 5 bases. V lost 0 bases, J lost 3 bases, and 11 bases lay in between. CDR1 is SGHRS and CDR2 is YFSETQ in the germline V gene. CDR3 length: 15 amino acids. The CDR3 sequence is CASSLASSRTDTQYF. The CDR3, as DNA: TGCGCCAGCAGCTTGGCTAGCTCAAGGACAGATACGCAGTATTTT. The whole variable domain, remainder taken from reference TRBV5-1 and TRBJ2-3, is KAGVTQTPRYLIKTRGQQVTLSCSPISGHRSVSWYQQTPGQGLQFLFEYFSETQRNKGNFPGRFSGRQFSNSRSEMNVSTLELGDSALYLCASSLASSRTDTQYFGPGTRLTVL.

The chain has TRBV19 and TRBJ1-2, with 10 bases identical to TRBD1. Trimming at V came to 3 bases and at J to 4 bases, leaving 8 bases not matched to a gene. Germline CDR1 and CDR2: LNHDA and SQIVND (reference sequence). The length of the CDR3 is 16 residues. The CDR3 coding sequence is TGTGCCAGTAGTATTGGCGGGACAGGGGCCGCCTATGGCTACACCTTC. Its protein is CASSIGGTGAAYGYTF.

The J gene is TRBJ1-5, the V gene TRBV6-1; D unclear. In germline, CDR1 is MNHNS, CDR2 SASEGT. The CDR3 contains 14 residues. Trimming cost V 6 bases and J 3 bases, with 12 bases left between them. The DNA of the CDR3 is TGTGCCAGCAGCCACGGAGAGGCCAATCAGCCCCAGCATTTT. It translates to CASSHGEANQPQHF.

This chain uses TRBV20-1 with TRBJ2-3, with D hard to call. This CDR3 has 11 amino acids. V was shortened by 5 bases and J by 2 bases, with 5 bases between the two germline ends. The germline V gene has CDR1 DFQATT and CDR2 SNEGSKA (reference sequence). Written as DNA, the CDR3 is TGCAGTGCTCTTTTCACAGATACGCAGTATTTT. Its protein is CSALFTDTQYF.

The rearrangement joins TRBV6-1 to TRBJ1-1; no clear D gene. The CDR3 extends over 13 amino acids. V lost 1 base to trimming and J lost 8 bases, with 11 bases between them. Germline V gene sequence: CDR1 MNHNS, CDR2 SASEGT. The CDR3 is CASSEGAVGEAFF. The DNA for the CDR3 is TGTGCCAGCAGTGAAGGGGCTGTTGGGGAAGCTTTCTTT.